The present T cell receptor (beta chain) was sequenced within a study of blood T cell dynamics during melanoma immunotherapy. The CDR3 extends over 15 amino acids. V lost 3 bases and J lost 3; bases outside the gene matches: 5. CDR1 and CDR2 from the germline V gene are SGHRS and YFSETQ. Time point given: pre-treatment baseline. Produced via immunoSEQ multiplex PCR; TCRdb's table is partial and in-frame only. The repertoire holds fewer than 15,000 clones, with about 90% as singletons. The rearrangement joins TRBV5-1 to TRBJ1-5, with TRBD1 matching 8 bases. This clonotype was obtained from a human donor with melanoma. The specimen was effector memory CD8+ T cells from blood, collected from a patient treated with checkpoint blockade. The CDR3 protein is CASSSGQGPNQPQHF. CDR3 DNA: TGCGCCAGCAGCTCTGGACAGGGACCCAATCAGCCCCAGCATTTT. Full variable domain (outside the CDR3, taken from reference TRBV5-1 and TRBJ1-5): KAGVTQTPRYLIKTRGQQVTLSCSPISGHRSVSWYQQTPGQGLQFLFEYFSETQRNKGNFPGRFSGRQFSNSRSEMNVSTLELGDSALYLCASSSGQGPNQPQHFGDGTRLSIL.